Shown below are 16 T cell receptor beta chains from a single sample sequenced in a study of blood T cell repertoires in COVID-19. Clones were read by immunoSEQ multiplex PCR, and TCRdb kept only the in-frame ones, dropping some. The table records hundreds of thousands of clones, around 90% of them present only once. The sample taken for sequencing was peripheral blood. All receptors derive from a man in his late teens or twenties with active or convalescent COVID-19.

This chain links TRBV19 with TRBJ1-4; 10 bases agree with TRBD1. CDR3 size: 13 residues. Germline CDR1 is LNHDA and CDR2 is SQIVND (reference sequence). J was trimmed by 5 bases and V by 9 bases; bases with no gene match: 3. CDR3 region: CASRDRGNEKLFF. The CDR3 nucleotides read TGTGCCAGCCGGGACAGGGGCAATGAAAAACTGTTTTTT. Together with reference TRBV19 and TRBJ1-4, the CDR3 gives the full variable domain: DGGITQSPKYLFRKEGQNVTLSCEQNLNHDAMYWYRQDPGQGLRLIYYSQIVNDFQKGDIAEGYSVSREKKESFPLTVTSAQKNPTAFYLCASRDRGNEKLFFGSGTQLSVL.

The V call is TRBV7-2, the J call TRBJ1-4; D might be TRBD1 (6 bases). V was pared by 1 base and J by 10 bases, with 10 bases between. The CDR3 length is 13 residues. The V gene's germline CDR1 is SGHTA and CDR2 FQGNSA. CDR3 DNA: TGTGCCAGCAGCTTAGGGGGGCTGGGAAAACTGTTTTTT. Its protein product is CASSLGGLGKLFF.

The genes are TRBV6-5 and TRBJ1-4, with unresolved D. CDR1 is MNHEY and CDR2 is SVGAGI in the germline V gene. The CDR3 is 15 residues long. Trimming removed 2 bases from V and 6 bases from J, with 13 bases in between. As DNA, the CDR3 is TGTGCCAGCAGTTACATACCCCGAGCCGATGAAAAACTGTTTTTT. Its translation is CASSYIPRADEKLFF.

V is TRBV5-1 and J is TRBJ2-1, with a weak D call TRBD1 (5 bases). V shed 3 bases and J shed 6 bases, with 13 bases lying between them. In germline, CDR1 is SGHRS, CDR2 YFSETQ. This CDR3 is 14 amino acids long. The CDR3 here is CASSSSGNGNEQFF. In DNA, the CDR3 is TGCGCCAGCAGCTCGTCAGGGAATGGCAATGAGCAGTTCTTC.

J is TRBJ2-7 and V is TRBV6-9; a weak D match, TRBD2 (5 bases). Germline CDR1 MNHGY, CDR2 SVAAGI. The CDR3 runs to 15 residues. The germline V and J ends were trimmed by 5 bases and 3 bases, with 17 bases remaining between them. CDR3: CASSAEGTNNYEQYF. The CDR3 DNA reads TGTGCCAGCAGTGCTGAGGGAACGAACAACTACGAGCAGTACTTC.

This clone was seen only once. The chain links TRBV5-6 to TRBJ2-5, with TRBD2 identical over 8 bases. CDR1 SGHDT and CDR2 YYEEEE come from the germline V gene. Trimming removed 4 bases from V and 6 bases from J; junction bases left unmatched: 8. The CDR3 runs 14 residues. The CDR3 spells CASSTPGGAKTQYF. CDR3 in DNA: TGTGCCAGCAGCACTCCCGGGGGGGCGAAGACCCAGTACTTC.

This clone was seen just once. The chain recombines TRBV27 with TRBJ2-4; TRBD2 matches 11 bases. Germline assignment: CDR1 MNHEY and CDR2 SMNVEV (reference sequence). The CDR3 spans 15 residues. The ends lost 4 bases at V and 2 bases at J; junction bases unmatched: 1. The CDR3 sequence: CASSSSGRPKNIQYF. In DNA, the CDR3 is TGTGCCAGCAGTTCTAGCGGGAGGCCCAAAAACATTCAGTACTTC.

The CDR3 DNA sequence: TGCGCCAGCAGCCAAGCCACAGGGAGAATGTACGAGCAGTACTTC. It codes for CASSQATGRMYEQYF. The chain carries TRBV4-3 and TRBJ2-7; tentative D call: TRBD1 (6 bases). The V and J ends lost 1 base and 4 bases respectively, with 14 bases between them. The CDR3 has 15 amino acids. The germline V gene encodes CDR1 LGHNA and CDR2 YSLEER.

The chain links TRBV5-4 to TRBJ2-5, with TRBD2 identical over 8 bases. The trim removed 4 bases at V and 2 bases at J, leaving 7 bases unmatched. Germline V gene lookup returns CDR1 SGHNT and CDR2 YYREEE (reference sequence). The CDR3 loop spans 15 amino acids. CDR3 in DNA: TGTGCCAGCAGCATGCCGGGGGGGATTCAAGAGACCCAGTACTTC. It yields the protein CASSMPGGIQETQYF. The full variable domain, completed using reference TRBV5-4 and TRBJ2-5, is ETGVTQSPTHLIKTRGQQVTLRCSSQSGHNTVSWYQQALGQGPQFIFQYYREEENGRGNFPPRFSGLQFPNYSSELNVNALELDDSALYLCASSMPGGIQETQYFGPGTRLLVL.

The chain is built from TRBV18 and TRBJ2-7; the D gene is possibly TRBD2 (5 bases). Trimming removed 3 bases from V and 2 bases from J, with 11 bases in between. This CDR3 contains 14 residues. The germline V gene has CDR1 KGHSH and CDR2 LQKENI. CDR3 sequence reads: CASSPRTEPYEQYF. The CDR3 DNA reads TGTGCCAGCTCACCGAGGACTGAACCCTACGAGCAGTACTTC.

This chain links TRBV30 with TRBJ1-2; D unresolved. Germline CDR1 is GTSNPN and CDR2 is SVGIG (reference sequence). CDR3 length: 11 residues. V was cut by 4 bases and J by 4 bases, with 7 bases left in between. The CDR3 nucleotides read TGTGCCTGGACGAGCGCCTATGGCTACACCTTC. Amino acids: CAWTSAYGYTF.

The CDR3 region is CASSVGGLYYGYTF. The CDR3 coding sequence is TGTGCCAGCAGCGTGGGAGGGCTATACTATGGCTACACCTTC. The V and J genes are TRBV27 and TRBJ1-2; no clear D. The germline V and J ends were trimmed by 6 bases and 3 bases, with 14 bases remaining between them. The CDR3 has 14 residues. CDR1 and CDR2 from the germline V gene are MNHEY and SMNVEV (reference sequence).

The rearrangement links TRBV5-1 to TRBJ2-1; 11 positions match TRBD2. V gave up 4 bases and J gave up 5 bases; unmatched junction bases: 5. Germline assignment: CDR1 SGHRS and CDR2 YFSETQ. The CDR3 totals 15 residues. The CDR3 sequence: CASSRGLAVNNEQFF. CDR3 bases: TGCGCCAGCAGCAGGGGACTAGCGGTGAACAATGAGCAGTTCTTC.

The CDR3 sequence: CASLSGFPYGYTF. DNA of the CDR3: TGTGCCTCGCTCTCCGGGTTTCCCTATGGCTACACCTTC. The chain carries TRBV30 and TRBJ1-2; D is ambiguous. This CDR3 is 13 amino acids long. V lost 7 bases and J 4 bases, leaving 16 bases between the germline ends. Germline loops: CDR1 GTSNPN, CDR2 SVGIG (reference sequence).

The rearrangement joins TRBV12-3 or TRBV12-4 to TRBJ2-3; D uncertain. V lost 8 bases and J 5 bases, leaving 11 bases between the germline ends. The CDR3 runs 12 residues. As DNA, the CDR3 is TGTGCCAGCTCACAATCAGGAGATACGCAGTATTTT. It specifies CASSQSGDTQYF.

This chain uses TRBV2 with TRBJ2-2; TRBD1 might be the D (5 bases). CDR3 length equals 16 residues. V lost 5 bases, J lost 1 base, and 14 bases lay in between. Germline-derived CDR1 and CDR2 are SNHLY and FYNNEI. In DNA, the CDR3 is TGTGCCAGCAGTTTGCCCGGACACCAGAACACCGGGGAGCTGTTTTTT. Its translation: CASSLPGHQNTGELFF.